A single sample is the source of the 18 T cell receptor beta chains below, sequenced in a study of T cells expressing NK-cell markers. Reprocessing the 5' RACE reads, TCRdb reports a single entry for every CDR3 protein and omits DNA. The table counts roughly 380,000 distinct CDR3 sequences; over 4% lies in the top ten. The specimen was blood T cells: a sorted CD56 or NKG2C T cell subset, CD4+ or CD8+ T cells, or bulk PBMC T cells (not recorded which). These receptors were taken from a man aged 18 to 69 in good health.

The chain links TRBV10-2 to TRBJ2-3; TCRdb proposes TRBD1, but this gene call is untestable without DNA. Germline values: CDR1 WSHSY, CDR2 SAAADI. This CDR3 spans 17 amino acids. The CDR3 is CASSDQGQGAEEDTQYF.

V gene TRBV2 combines with J gene TRBJ2-2; TCRdb indicates TRBD1, and absent DNA this call remains unverified. The germline V gene encodes CDR1 SNHLY and CDR2 FYNNEI. The CDR3 runs to 15 residues. The CDR3 spells CASRDNRGGTGELFF.

The chain recombines TRBV5-6 with TRBJ2-7; TCRdb gives TRBD1 as the D gene, but with no DNA this cannot be confirmed. From germline, CDR1 is SGHDT and CDR2 YYEEEE. The CDR3 contains 15 residues. The CDR3 spells CASSSRDGKRYEQYF.

This chain links TRBV9 with TRBJ1-1. CDR1 and CDR2 from the germline V gene are SGDLS and YYNGEE. The CDR3 loop spans 15 amino acids. The CDR3 sequence is CASTLLPTPGTEAFF.

The rearrangement links TRBV7-3 to TRBJ2-3. Germline CDR1 SGHTA, CDR2 FQGTGA. The CDR3 runs to 14 residues. The CDR3 loop reads CASSLYHSTDTQYF.

The chain combines TRBV28 with TRBJ2-5; TCRdb calls TRBD1, which cannot be checked without DNA. Germline CDR1 and CDR2: MDHEN and SYDVKM. This CDR3 comprises 15 residues. The CDR3: CASSAKTGAVGTQYF.

The rearrangement joins TRBV3-1 to TRBJ2-5; TCRdb reports TRBD1, a call that lacks DNA to check it against. Per the germline V gene, CDR1 is LGHDT and CDR2 is YNNKEL (reference sequence). This CDR3 has 14 amino acids. CDR3 protein: CASSDPGQGAIQYF.

V gene TRBV29-1 combines with J gene TRBJ2-2; the D call of TRBD1 rests on TCRdb alone, since no DNA is present to check it. The CDR3 runs to 14 residues. Germline V gene lookup returns CDR1 SQVTM and CDR2 ANQGSEA. The CDR3 here is CSVGERGRGGELFF.

The V and J genes are TRBV4-1 and TRBJ2-1; TCRdb's D gene call, TRBD1, goes unchecked for lack of DNA. The length of the CDR3 is 16 residues. Germline CDR1 is MGHRA and CDR2 is YSYEKL. The CDR3 here is CASSQETRGLNNEQFF.

The chain is built from TRBV2 and TRBJ2-1; TCRdb indicates TRBD1, and absent DNA this call remains unverified. Germline V gene data show CDR1 as SNHLY and CDR2 as FYNNEI. The CDR3 loop spans 15 amino acids. CDR3 in amino acids: CASSPGGRSYNEQFF.

The rearrangement links TRBV3-1 to TRBJ1-2. CDR1 is LGHDT and CDR2 is YNNKEL in the germline V gene (reference sequence). The CDR3 is made up of 14 amino acids. CDR3 in amino acids: CASSQVGVGNGYTF.

The gene calls are TRBV6-1 and TRBJ2-5; the D gene TCRdb calls, TRBD2, cannot be checked with no DNA. In germline, CDR1 is MNHNS, CDR2 SASEGT. The CDR3 covers 15 residues. CDR3: CASRLRLAGKETQYF.

V usage is TRBV2 and J usage is TRBJ2-7; TCRdb picks TRBD2, but there is no DNA to check that call. Germline CDR1 SNHLY, CDR2 FYNNEI. The CDR3 loop spans 19 amino acids. The chain's CDR3 is CASSTPGLAGAISSYEQYF.

The rearrangement uses TRBV2 and TRBJ2-1; the D call from TCRdb, TRBD2, cannot be confirmed without DNA. CDR3 length equals 14 residues. Germline V gene data show CDR1 as SNHLY and CDR2 as FYNNEI. This CDR3 reads CASTLRGGLNEQFF. Based on the CDR3 plus reference TRBV2 and TRBJ2-1, the full variable domain is EPEVTQTPSHQVTQMGQEVILRCVPISNHLYFYWYRQILGQKVEFLVSFYNNEISEKSEIFDDQFSVERPDGSNFTLKIRSTKLEDSAMYFCASTLRGGLNEQFFGPGTRLTVL.

The chain recombines TRBV7-9 with TRBJ2-3; there is no DNA to check the TCRdb D call of TRBD1. From germline, CDR1 is SEHNR and CDR2 FQNEAQ (reference sequence). The CDR3 extends over 15 amino acids. The chain's CDR3 is CASIFGGVGTDTQYF.

The chain combines TRBV18 with TRBJ1-2. CDR3 length: 14 amino acids. Germline values: CDR1 KGHSH, CDR2 LQKENI. The CDR3 sequence is CASSQQRSNYGYTF.

The chain uses TRBV19 and TRBJ1-6. CDR1 LNHDA and CDR2 SQIVND come from the germline V gene (reference sequence). This CDR3 comprises 16 residues. CDR3 residues: CASSIEFPSGNSPLHF.

The chain combines TRBV12-5 with TRBJ1-4. CDR3 size: 19 residues. Germline-derived CDR1 and CDR2 are LGHNT and FRNRAP. The CDR3 region is CASGLAKDKTELTNEKLFF.